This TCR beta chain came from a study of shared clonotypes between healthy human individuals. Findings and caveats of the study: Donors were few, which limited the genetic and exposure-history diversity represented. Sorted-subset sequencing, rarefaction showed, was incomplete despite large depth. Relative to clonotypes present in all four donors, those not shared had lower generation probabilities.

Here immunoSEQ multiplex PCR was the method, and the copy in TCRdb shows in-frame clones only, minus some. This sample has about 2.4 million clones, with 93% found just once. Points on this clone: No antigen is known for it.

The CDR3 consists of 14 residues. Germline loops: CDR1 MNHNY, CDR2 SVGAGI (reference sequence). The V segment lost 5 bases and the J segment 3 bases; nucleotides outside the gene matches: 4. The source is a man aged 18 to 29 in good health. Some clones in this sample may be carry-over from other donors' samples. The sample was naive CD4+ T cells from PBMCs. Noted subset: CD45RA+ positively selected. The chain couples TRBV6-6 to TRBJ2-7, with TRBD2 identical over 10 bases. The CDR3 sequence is CASSRTSGLYEQYF. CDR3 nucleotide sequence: TGTGCCAGCAGTAGGACTAGCGGACTCTACGAGCAGTACTTC.